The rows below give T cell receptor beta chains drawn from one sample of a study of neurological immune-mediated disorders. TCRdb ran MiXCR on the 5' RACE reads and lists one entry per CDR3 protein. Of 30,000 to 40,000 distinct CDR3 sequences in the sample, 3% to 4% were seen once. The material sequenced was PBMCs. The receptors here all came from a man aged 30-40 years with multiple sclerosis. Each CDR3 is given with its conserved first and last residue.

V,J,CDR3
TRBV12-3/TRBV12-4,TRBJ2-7,CASRGTGVYEQYF
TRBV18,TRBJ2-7,CASSRSGGYEQYF
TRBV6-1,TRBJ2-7,CASSGSWATGTYEQYF
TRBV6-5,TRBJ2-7,CASSPNRGGSSYEQYF
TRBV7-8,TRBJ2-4,CASSRTGRGNIQYF
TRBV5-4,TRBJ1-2,CASRGQGARYGYTF
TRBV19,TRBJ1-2,CASNPGQGSPYGYTF
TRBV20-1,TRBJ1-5,CSASVPGPINQPQNF
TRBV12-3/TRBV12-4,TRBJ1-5,CASSPVVGHNQPQHF
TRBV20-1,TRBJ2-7,CSARPTGKGSYEQYF
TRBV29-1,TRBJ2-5,CSVEVGRGSETQYF
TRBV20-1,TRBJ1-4,CSASPGQGFEKLFF
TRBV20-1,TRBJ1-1,CSARAIRTGAMNTEAFF
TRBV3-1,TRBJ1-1,CVSRKETEAFF
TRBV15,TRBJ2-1,CATSTGSSYNEQFF
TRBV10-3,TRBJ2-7,CAISQGQKGMNYEQYF
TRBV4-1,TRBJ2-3,CASSPTTRLAGAKDTQYF
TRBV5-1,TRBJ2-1,CASSSSSGAGRYNEQFF
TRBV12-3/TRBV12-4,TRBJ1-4,CASSLRTGAEKLFF
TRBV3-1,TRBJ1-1,CASSHSTGEAFF
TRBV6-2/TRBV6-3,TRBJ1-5,CATTDEGNQPQNF
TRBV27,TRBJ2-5,CASRPLTAHRKTQYF
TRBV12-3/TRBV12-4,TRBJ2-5,CASSLAQGGSLQETQYF
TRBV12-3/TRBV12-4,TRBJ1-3,CASSRDFSGNTIYF
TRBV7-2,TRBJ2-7,CASSHRQGANEQYF
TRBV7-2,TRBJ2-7,CASSRPGGGYEQYF
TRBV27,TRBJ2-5,CASSFGTSGGRETQYF
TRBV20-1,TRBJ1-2,CSARGPDRGLNYGYTF
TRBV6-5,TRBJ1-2,CASSSQTRGVYGYTF
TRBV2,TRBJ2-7,CASRIAGGSYEQYF
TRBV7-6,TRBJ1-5,CASSLTYSNQPQNF
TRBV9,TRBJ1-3,CASSALMAGPGNTIYF
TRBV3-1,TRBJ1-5,CASSQDLSNQPQHF
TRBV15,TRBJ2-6,CATSRDMSGANVLTF
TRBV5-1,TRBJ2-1,CASSLEQRGGEQFF
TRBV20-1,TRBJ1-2,CSAKRAGLETGYGYTF
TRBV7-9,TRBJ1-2,CASSLRKREVYGYTF
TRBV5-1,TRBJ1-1,CASSLQGNTEAFF
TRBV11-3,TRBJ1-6,CASSLGTGVDNSPLNF
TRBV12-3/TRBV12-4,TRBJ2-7,CASSLGGKFYEQYF
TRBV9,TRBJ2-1,CASSVDTWDRGNYNEQFF
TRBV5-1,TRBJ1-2,CASSRDTGWELGYTF
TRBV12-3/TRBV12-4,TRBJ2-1,CASRTIGVNEQFF
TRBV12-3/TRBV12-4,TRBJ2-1,CASSLVGAGGNEQFF
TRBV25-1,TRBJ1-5,CASSERGSNQPQNF
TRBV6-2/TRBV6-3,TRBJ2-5,CASSEDSAIGETQYF
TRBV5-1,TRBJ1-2,CASSLERGAIQKYYGYTF
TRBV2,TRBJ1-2,CASGNTGIYTF
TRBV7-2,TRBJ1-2,CASSTGQGANYGYTF
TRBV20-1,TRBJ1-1,CSASTDSEAFF
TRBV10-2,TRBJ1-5,CASSEWTGGDQPQHF
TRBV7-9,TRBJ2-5,CASSSRTVQETQYF
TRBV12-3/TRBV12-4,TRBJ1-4,CASSPGDRVTGKLFF
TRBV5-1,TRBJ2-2,CASSSGQGELFF
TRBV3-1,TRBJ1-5,CASSPDPGGYQPQHF